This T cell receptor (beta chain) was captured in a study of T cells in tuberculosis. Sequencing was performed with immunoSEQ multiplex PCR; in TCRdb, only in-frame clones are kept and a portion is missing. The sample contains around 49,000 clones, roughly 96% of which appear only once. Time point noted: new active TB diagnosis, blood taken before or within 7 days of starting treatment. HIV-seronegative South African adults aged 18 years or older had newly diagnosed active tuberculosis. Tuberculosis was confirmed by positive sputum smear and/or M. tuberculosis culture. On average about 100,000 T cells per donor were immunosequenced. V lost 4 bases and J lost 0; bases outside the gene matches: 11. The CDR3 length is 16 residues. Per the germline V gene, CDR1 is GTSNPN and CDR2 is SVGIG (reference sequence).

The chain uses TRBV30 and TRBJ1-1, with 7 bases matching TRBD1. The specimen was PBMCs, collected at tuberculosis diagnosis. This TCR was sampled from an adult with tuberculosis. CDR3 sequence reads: CAWMAPGGHLNTEAFF. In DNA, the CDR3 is TGTGCCTGGATGGCTCCAGGGGGACACTTGAACACTGAAGCTTTCTTT.